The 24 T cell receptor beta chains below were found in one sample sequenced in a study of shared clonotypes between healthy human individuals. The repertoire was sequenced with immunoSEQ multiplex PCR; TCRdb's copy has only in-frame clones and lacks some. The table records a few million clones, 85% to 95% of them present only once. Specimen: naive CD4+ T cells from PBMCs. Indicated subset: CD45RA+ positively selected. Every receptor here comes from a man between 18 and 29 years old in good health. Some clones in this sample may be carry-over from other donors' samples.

CDR3 loop: CASTPKRDRGHQPQHF. In DNA form, the CDR3 reads TGTGCCAGTACCCCTAAGAGGGACAGGGGGCATCAGCCCCAGCATTTT. The chain joins TRBV19 to TRBJ1-5; 12 bases line up with TRBD1. Germline assignment: CDR1 LNHDA and CDR2 SQIVND (reference sequence). The junction had 9 bases not matched to a gene; V was cut back by 7 bases and J by 5 bases. CDR3 length: 16 residues.

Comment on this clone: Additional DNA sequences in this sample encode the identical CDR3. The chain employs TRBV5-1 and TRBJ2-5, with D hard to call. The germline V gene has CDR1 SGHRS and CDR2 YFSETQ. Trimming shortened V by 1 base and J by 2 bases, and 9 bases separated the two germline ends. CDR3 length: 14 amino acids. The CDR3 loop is CASSLLVLQETQYF. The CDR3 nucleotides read TGCGCCAGCAGCTTGCTTGTACTTCAAGAGACCCAGTACTTC.

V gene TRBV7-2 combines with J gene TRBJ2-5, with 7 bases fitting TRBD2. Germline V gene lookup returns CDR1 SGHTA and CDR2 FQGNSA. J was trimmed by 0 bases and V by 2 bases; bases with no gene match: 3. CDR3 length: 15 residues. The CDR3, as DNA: TGTGCCAGCAGCTTATCTAGCGGAAACCAAGAGACCCAGTACTTC. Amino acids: CASSLSSGNQETQYF.

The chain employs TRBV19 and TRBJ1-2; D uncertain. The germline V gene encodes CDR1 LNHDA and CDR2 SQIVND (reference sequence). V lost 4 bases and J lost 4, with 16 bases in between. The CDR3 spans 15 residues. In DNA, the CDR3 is TGTGCCAGTAGTACCACCGGTAGGGCGTCCTATGGCTACACCTTC. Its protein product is CASSTTGRASYGYTF.

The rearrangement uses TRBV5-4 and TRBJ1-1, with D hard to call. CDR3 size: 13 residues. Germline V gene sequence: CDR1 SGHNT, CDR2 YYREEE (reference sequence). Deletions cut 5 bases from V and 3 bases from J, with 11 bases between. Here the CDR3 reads CASSNVRDTEAFF. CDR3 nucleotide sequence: TGTGCCAGCAGTAACGTAAGGGACACTGAAGCTTTCTTT.

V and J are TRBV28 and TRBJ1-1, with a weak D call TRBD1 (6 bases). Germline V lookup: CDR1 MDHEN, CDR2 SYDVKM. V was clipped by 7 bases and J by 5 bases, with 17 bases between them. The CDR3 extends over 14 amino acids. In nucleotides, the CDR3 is TGTGCCAGCATCCTTCAGGGGTGGGCGACTGAAGCTTTCTTT. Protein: CASILQGWATEAFF.

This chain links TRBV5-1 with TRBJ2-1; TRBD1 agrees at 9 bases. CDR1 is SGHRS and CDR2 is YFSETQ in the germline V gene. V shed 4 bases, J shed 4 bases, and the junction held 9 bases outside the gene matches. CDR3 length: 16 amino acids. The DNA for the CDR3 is TGCGCCAGCAGCCACCCTGGACAGGGGAAATACAATGAGCAGTTCTTC. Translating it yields CASSHPGQGKYNEQFF.

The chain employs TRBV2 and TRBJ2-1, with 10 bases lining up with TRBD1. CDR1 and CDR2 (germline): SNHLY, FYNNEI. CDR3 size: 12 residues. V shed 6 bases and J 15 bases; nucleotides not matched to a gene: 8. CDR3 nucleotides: TGTGCCAGCAGCCCGGACAGGGGGGTATGGTTCTTC. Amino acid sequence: CASSPDRGVWFF.

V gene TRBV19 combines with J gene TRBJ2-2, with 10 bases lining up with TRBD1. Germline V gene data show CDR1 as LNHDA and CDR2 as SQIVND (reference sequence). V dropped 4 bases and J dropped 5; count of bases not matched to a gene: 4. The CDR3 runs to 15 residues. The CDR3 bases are TGTGCCAGTAGTAGAGGGACAGGGGCTACCGGGGAGCTGTTTTTT. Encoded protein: CASSRGTGATGELFF.

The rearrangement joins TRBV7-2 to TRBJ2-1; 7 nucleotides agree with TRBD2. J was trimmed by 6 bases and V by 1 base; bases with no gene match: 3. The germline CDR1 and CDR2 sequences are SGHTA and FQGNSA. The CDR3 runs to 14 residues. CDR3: CASSLGRERNEQFF. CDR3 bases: TGTGCCAGCAGCTTAGGGCGGGAGCGCAATGAGCAGTTCTTC.

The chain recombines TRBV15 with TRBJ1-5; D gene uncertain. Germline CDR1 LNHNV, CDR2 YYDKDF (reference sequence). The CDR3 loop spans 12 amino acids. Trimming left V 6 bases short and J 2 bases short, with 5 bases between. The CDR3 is CATRAGNQPQHF. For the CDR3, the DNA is TGTGCCACCAGGGCGGGCAATCAGCCCCAGCATTTT.

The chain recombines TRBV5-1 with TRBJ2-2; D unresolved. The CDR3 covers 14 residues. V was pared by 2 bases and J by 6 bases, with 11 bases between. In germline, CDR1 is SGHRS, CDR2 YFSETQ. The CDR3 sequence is CASSLDRSAGELFF. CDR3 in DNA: TGCGCCAGCAGCTTAGACCGAAGTGCCGGGGAGCTGTTTTTT.

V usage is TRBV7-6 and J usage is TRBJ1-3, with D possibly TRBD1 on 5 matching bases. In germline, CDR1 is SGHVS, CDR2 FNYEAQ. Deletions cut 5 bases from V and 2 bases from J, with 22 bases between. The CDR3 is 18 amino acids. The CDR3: CASSPGWGDAKTGNTIYF. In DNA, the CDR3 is TGTGCCAGCAGCCCTGGTTGGGGGGACGCAAAGACTGGAAACACCATATATTTT.

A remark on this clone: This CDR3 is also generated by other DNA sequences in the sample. DNA of the CDR3: TGTGCCAGCAGTTTAAGTGGAAATCAGCCCCAGCATTTT. Residues: CASSLSGNQPQHF. The chain joins TRBV28 to TRBJ1-5; D uncertain. This CDR3 is 13 amino acids long. From germline, CDR1 is MDHEN and CDR2 SYDVKM. Trimming pared 2 bases from V and 4 bases from J, leaving 6 bases between.

In nucleotides, the CDR3 is TGCGCCAGCAGCCCCGACAAATACAATGAGCAGTTCTTC. This sequence encodes CASSPDKYNEQFF. This chain connects TRBV5-1 to TRBJ2-1; D is uncertain. The germline V and J ends were trimmed by 4 bases and 4 bases, with 9 bases remaining between them. Germline CDR1 and CDR2: SGHRS and YFSETQ. The CDR3 length is 13 residues.

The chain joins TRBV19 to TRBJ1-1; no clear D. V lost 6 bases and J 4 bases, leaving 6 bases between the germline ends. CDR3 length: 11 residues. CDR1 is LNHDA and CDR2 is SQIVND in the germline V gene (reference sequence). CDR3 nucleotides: TGTGCCAGTAGAAGCACCACTGAAGCTTTCTTT. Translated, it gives CASRSTTEAFF.

In nucleotides, the CDR3 is TGTGCCAGCAGCCAAAGGTTTGAGGGGCCGGGAGGGATGCTCACAGATACGCAGTATTTT. This gives the protein CASSQRFEGPGGMLTDTQYF. This chain uses TRBV4-2 with TRBJ2-3; 8 bases line up with TRBD2. The CDR3 runs 20 residues. Germline CDR1 is LGHNA and CDR2 is YNFKEQ. V gave up 2 bases and J gave up 2 bases; unmatched junction bases: 18.

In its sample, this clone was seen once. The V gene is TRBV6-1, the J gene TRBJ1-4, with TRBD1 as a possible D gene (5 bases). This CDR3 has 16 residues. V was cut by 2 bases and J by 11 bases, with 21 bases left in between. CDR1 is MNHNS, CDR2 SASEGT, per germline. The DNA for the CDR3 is TGTGCCAGCAGTGAACCCCTGACAGCCAGAAAGAGGAAACTGTTTTTT. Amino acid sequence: CASSEPLTARKRKLFF.

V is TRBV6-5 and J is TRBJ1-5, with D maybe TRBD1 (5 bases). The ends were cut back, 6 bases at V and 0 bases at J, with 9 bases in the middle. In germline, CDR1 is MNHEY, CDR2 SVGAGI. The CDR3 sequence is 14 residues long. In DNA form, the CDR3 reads TGTGCCAGCAGATCCAGGGCTAGCAATCAGCCCCAGCATTTT. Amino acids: CASRSRASNQPQHF.

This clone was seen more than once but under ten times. Here the CDR3 DNA reads TGTGCCAGTAGTATGACAGGGGCCGCAGGGGCCCAGCATTTT. Its translation: CASSMTGAAGAQHF. The rearrangement links TRBV19 to TRBJ1-5; 8 bases align to TRBD1. Germline-derived CDR1 and CDR2 are LNHDA and SQIVND (reference sequence). V lost 3 bases and J lost 11; bases outside the gene matches: 9. CDR3 size: 14 residues.

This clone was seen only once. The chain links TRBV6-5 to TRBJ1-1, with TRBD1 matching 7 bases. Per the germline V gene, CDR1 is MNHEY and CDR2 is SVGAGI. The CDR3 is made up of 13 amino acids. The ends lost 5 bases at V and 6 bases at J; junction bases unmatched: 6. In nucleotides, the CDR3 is TGTGCCAGCAGTGCCCGGGACAGAGCTGAAGCTTTCTTT. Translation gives CASSARDRAEAFF.

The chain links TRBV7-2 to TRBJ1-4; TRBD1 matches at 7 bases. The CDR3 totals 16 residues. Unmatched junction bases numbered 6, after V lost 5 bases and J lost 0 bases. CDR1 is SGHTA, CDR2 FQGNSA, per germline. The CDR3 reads CASSSGTAATNEKLFF. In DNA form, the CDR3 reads TGTGCCAGCAGCAGCGGGACAGCAGCAACTAATGAAAAACTGTTTTTT.

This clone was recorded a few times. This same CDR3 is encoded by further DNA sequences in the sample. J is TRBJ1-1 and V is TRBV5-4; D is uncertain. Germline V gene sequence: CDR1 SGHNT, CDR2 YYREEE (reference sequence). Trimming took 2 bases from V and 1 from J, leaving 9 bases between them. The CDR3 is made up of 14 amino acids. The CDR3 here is CASSFGQRNTEAFF. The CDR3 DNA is TGTGCCAGCAGCTTTGGGCAGAGGAACACTGAAGCTTTCTTT.

The CDR3 loop reads CASSFTAEGSYEQYF. DNA for the CDR3: TGTGCCAGCAGCTTCACGGCAGAGGGATCCTACGAGCAGTACTTC. The chain joins TRBV11-2 to TRBJ2-7; possible D gene TRBD2, 5 bases. V was trimmed by 3 bases and J by 1 base, leaving 13 bases between them. CDR3 size: 15 residues. CDR1 is SGHAT, CDR2 FQNNGV, per germline.